This entry features one TCR beta chain sequence. The split of CD4+ cells yielded CD45RA+ naive and CD45RA-negative memory subsets. Original analysis: ImmunoSEQ output held junction-only sequences without quality scores, so filtering differed. Produced via immunoSEQ multiplex PCR; TCRdb's table is partial and in-frame only. Clone size and V and J calls were adopted from that table, with D and trimming inferred from the DNA. Of over 700,000 clones in the sample, 72% are singletons; the top ten hold less than 2%. The CDR3 is made up of 13 amino acids. The junction had 4 bases not matched to a gene; V was cut back by 5 bases and J by 3 bases. Germline V gene lookup returns CDR1 SGHRS and CDR2 YFSETQ. This sample was taken from a study of shared clonotypes between healthy human individuals.

This clonotype was obtained from a woman in her twenties or thirties in good health. The V gene is TRBV5-1, the J gene TRBJ1-2; 7 positions agree with TRBD1. The sample taken for sequencing was memory CD4+ T cells sorted from blood. Subset defined: CD45RA-negative fraction. In DNA, the CDR3 is TGCGCCAGCAGAGGCGGGACAGACTATGGCTACACCTTC. Protein product: CASRGGTDYGYTF.